This T cell receptor beta chain was identified in a study of T cells in Graves' hyperthyroidism and ophthalmopathy. Study-wide findings and caveats: In blood, most of the thyroid clonotypes expanded above 0.001 were also present.

Lactation, pregnancy, other autoimmune disease or uncontrolled infection led to exclusion of patients. The blood specimen was taken at initial hyperthyroidism diagnosis, before any ophthalmopathy symptoms. Amplification of TCR beta CDR3 regions was performed using RNA transcripts as template. HTBI primers were used for first-round RT-PCR of the TCR CDR3. TCRdb processed the multiplex PCR reads anew with MiXCR; each CDR3 protein has one entry. The data show hundreds of thousands of distinct CDR3 sequences, over 15% seen once. Germline lookup yields CDR1 MNHEY and CDR2 SVGEGT. The CDR3 runs to 17 residues. The trim removed 0 bases at V and 0 bases at J, leaving 7 bases unmatched. The table lists this clonotype with a few counts. Its antigen is not known.

The TCR comes from a woman between 45 and 60 years old with Graves' hyperthyroidism that later progressed to Graves' ophthalmopathy. The chain has TRBV6-2 or TRBV6-3 and TRBJ1-2; TRBD1 agrees at 7 bases. What was sequenced was blood. The CDR3 coding sequence is TGTGCCAGCAGTTACTCAGGGGGCCTACACTCTAACTATGGCTACACCTTC. Amino acids: CASSYSGGLHSNYGYTF.